The 26 T cell receptor beta chains given below trace back to one sample, sequenced in a study of early T cells in non-severe SARS-CoV-2 infection. A single record per CDR3 protein comes from TCRdb applying MiXCR to the 5' RACE reads. Of approximately 20,000 distinct CDR3 sequences listed, about 4% are singletons. The sequencing input was whole blood. The receptor source for this set is an adult who was a healthcare worker with PCR-confirmed SARS-CoV-2 infection or an uninfected control (not recorded which).

This chain connects TRBV29-1 to TRBJ2-5, with D tentatively TRBD1 or TRBD2 (5 bases each). Germline CDR1 is SQVTM and CDR2 is ANQGSEA. The CDR3 is 13 residues long. Trimming shortened V by 1 base and J by 5 bases, and 11 bases separated the two germline ends. The CDR3 sequence is CSVEVGPPETQYF. The DNA of the CDR3 is TGCAGCGTTGAAGTGGGACCGCCGGAGACCCAGTACTTC.

This clonotype was detected ten times or more. The chain links TRBV18 to TRBJ1-1; D call uncertain. The V end lost 0 bases, the J end lost 0 bases, and 8 bases lay between the germline ends. There are 15 residues in the CDR3. Germline loops: CDR1 KGHSH, CDR2 LQKENI. CDR3 sequence: CASSPPIRVNTEAFF. The CDR3 nucleotides are TGTGCCAGCTCACCACCGATACGAGTGAACACTGAAGCTTTCTTT.

This clonotype has a count of ten or more. The chain combines TRBV7-6 with TRBJ2-3; 8 nucleotides agree with TRBD2. The CDR3 consists of 16 residues. CDR1 is SGHVS and CDR2 is FNYEAQ in the germline V gene. J lost 4 bases, V lost 1 base, and 7 bases had no gene match. This chain's CDR3 is CASSLVAGGASDTQYF. Written as DNA, the CDR3 is TGTGCCAGCAGCTTAGTCGCGGGGGGCGCATCAGATACGCAGTATTTT.

At least ten counts were recorded for this clonotype. The rearrangement uses TRBV27 and TRBJ1-1, with 8 bases lining up with TRBD1. V lost 6 bases, J lost 1 base, and 4 bases stayed unmatched. The germline gives CDR1 MNHEY, CDR2 SMNVEV (reference sequence). This CDR3 has 14 amino acids. CDR3 region: CASRVTGANTEAFF. CDR3 bases: TGTGCCAGCAGGGTGACAGGGGCGAACACTGAAGCTTTCTTT.

The chain recombines TRBV5-4 with TRBJ2-3, with 7 bases fitting TRBD1. The CDR3 covers 14 residues. Germline V lookup: CDR1 SGHNT, CDR2 YYREEE (reference sequence). The V segment lost 3 bases and the J segment 0 bases; nucleotides outside the gene matches: 1. The CDR3 DNA is TGTGCCAGCAGCTGGGACAGCAGCACAGATACGCAGTATTTT. Amino acid sequence: CASSWDSSTDTQYF.

This clonotype has a count of ten or more. The chain is built from TRBV12-3 or TRBV12-4 and TRBJ2-7; D remains ambiguous. The V and J ends lost 1 base and 2 bases respectively, with 3 bases between them. CDR3 length: 12 residues. The CDR3 loop reads CASSLVAYEQYF. In nucleotides, the CDR3 is TGTGCCAGCAGTTTAGTAGCCTACGAGCAGTACTTC.

This clonotype is medium-sized by share. This chain joins TRBV27 and TRBJ1-1, with 8 nucleotides matching TRBD1. In germline, CDR1 is MNHEY, CDR2 SMNVEV (reference sequence). The CDR3 loop spans 16 amino acids. With V trimmed by 4 bases and J by 3 bases, 10 bases remained unmatched. In nucleotides, the CDR3 is TGTGCCAGCAGTTACGCGGACAGGGTCCAGGACACTGAAGCTTTCTTT. Protein sequence: CASSYADRVQDTEAFF.

A few counts support this clonotype. This chain links TRBV27 with TRBJ2-7; D may correspond to TRBD1 or TRBD2 (5 bases each). Germline CDR1 is MNHEY and CDR2 is SMNVEV (reference sequence). The V end was cut by 5 bases, the J end by 3 bases, with 17 bases between. This CDR3 has 15 residues. As DNA, the CDR3 is TGTGCCAGCAGTCCCCCGAGGGCAGGGAACTACGAGCAGTACTTC. It specifies CASSPPRAGNYEQYF.

This clonotype came up many times. V gene TRBV30 combines with J gene TRBJ2-1; 11 nucleotides match TRBD2. CDR1 and CDR2 from the germline V gene are GTSNPN and SVGIG (reference sequence). V lost 4 bases and J lost 8; bases outside the gene matches: 13. The CDR3 loop spans 16 amino acids. In nucleotides, the CDR3 is TGTGCCTGGACCGATAGCGGGGGGGCGTATCGGGATGAGCAGTTCTTC. Residues: CAWTDSGGAYRDEQFF.

This clonotype came up many times. The J gene is TRBJ1-1, the V gene TRBV30; 9 nucleotides agree with TRBD1. The germline gives CDR1 GTSNPN, CDR2 SVGIG (reference sequence). V shed 8 bases, J shed 4 bases, and the junction held 5 bases outside the gene matches. The CDR3 sequence is 12 residues long. The DNA of the CDR3 is TGTGCCGGGACAGGGAGCGGCACTGAAGCTTTCTTT. It yields the protein CAGTGSGTEAFF.

In this sample, this clonotype turned up many times. This sequence joins TRBV6-1 and TRBJ1-2; 12 nucleotides match TRBD1. The CDR3 spans 15 residues. CDR1 is MNHNS and CDR2 is SASEGT in the germline V gene. V lost 8 bases and J lost 0; bases outside the gene matches: 4. Here the CDR3 DNA reads TGTGCCAGCGGGACAGGGGGCCTCCCTAACTATGGCTACACCTTC. Translated, it gives CASGTGGLPNYGYTF.

This clonotype has more than one count but fewer than ten. The rearrangement links TRBV12-5 to TRBJ2-7; no clear D. Trimming stripped 8 bases from V and 2 bases from J, with 7 bases between. Germline V gene lookup returns CDR1 LGHNT and CDR2 FRNRAP. The CDR3 runs to 11 residues. The CDR3 DNA reads TGTGCTAGTCCTTCGACCTACGAGCAGTACTTC. It is translated as CASPSTYEQYF.

In its sample, this clonotype is medium-sized. This sequence joins TRBV6-2 or TRBV6-3 and TRBJ2-7; D may be TRBD1 (5 bases). This CDR3 is 14 amino acids long. Germline V gives CDR1 MNHEY, CDR2 SVGEGT. V lost 0 bases, J lost 1 base, and 7 bases lay in between. The CDR3 loop reads CASSYSWTSYEQYF. The CDR3 nucleotides read TGTGCCAGCAGTTACTCGTGGACATCCTACGAGCAGTACTTC.

This clonotype was detected ten times or more. The chain has TRBV24-1 and TRBJ2-3, with 7 bases identical to TRBD2. CDR1 and CDR2 from the germline V gene are KGHDR and SFDVKD. The ends lost 2 bases at V and 2 bases at J; junction bases unmatched: 9. The CDR3 contains 17 residues. The CDR3 protein is CATSDSRLAAATDTQYF. The CDR3 DNA reads as TGTGCCACCAGTGATTCACGACTAGCTGCGGCCACAGATACGCAGTATTTT.

The chain couples TRBV12-3 or TRBV12-4 to TRBJ2-2; 7 bases map to TRBD1. V shed 3 bases, J shed 7 bases, and the junction held 8 bases outside the gene matches. This CDR3 comprises 15 residues. The CDR3 sequence is CASSFRGPGGGELFF. The CDR3, as DNA: TGTGCCAGCAGTTTCAGAGGCCCAGGGGGCGGGGAGCTGTTTTTT.

This clonotype was seen at least ten times. The J gene is TRBJ1-1, the V gene TRBV11-3, with D unclear. V was trimmed by 0 bases and J by 1 base, leaving 6 bases between them. The CDR3 length is 14 residues. Looked up from germline, CDR1 is SGHNT and CDR2 is YENEEA. The CDR3 here is CASSLDGENTEAFF. The CDR3 coding sequence is TGTGCCAGCAGCTTAGATGGGGAGAACACTGAAGCTTTCTTT.

This clonotype was observed at least ten times. J is TRBJ2-7 and V is TRBV12-3 or TRBV12-4, with 7 bases lining up with TRBD1. This CDR3 has 14 residues. V dropped 5 bases and J dropped 3; count of bases not matched to a gene: 7. CDR3 coding DNA: TGTGCCAGCAGTGGGGACAGTACCCGCTACGAGCAGTACTTC. Protein product: CASSGDSTRYEQYF.

This clonotype has only a few counts. The V gene is TRBV20-1, the J gene TRBJ2-7, with D uncertain. The CDR3 spans 11 residues. CDR1 is DFQATT and CDR2 is SNEGSKA in the germline V gene (reference sequence). Trimming removed 3 bases at V and 4 bases at J, with 7 bases between. The CDR3 DNA reads as TGCAGTGCTAGTACAGCGTACGAGCAGTACTTC. The encoded protein is CSASTAYEQYF.

This clonotype was counted ten times or more. The V call is TRBV5-1, the J call TRBJ2-3; unclear D gene. Germline CDR1 is SGHRS and CDR2 is YFSETQ. V was cut by 0 bases and J by 2 bases, with 7 bases left in between. This CDR3 is built from 14 residues. CDR3 sequence reads: CASSLGGHTDTQYF. The CDR3 DNA reads as TGCGCCAGCAGCTTGGGAGGTCACACAGATACGCAGTATTTT.

This clonotype was found a few times. The chain recombines TRBV18 with TRBJ2-5; no clear D. Trimming left V 0 bases short and J 2 bases short, with 10 bases between. The CDR3 covers 15 residues. Germline CDR1 and CDR2: KGHSH and LQKENI. The DNA of the CDR3 is TGTGCCAGCTCACCACCGGGCACGCCGCAAGAGACCCAGTACTTC. It encodes CASSPPGTPQETQYF.

In its sample, this clonotype was seen many times. The chain links TRBV29-1 to TRBJ1-5; no clear D gene. V was clipped by 6 bases and J by 5 bases, with 11 bases between them. From germline, CDR1 is SQVTM and CDR2 ANQGSEA. CDR3 length: 12 residues. The CDR3 DNA follows: TGCAGCGTACTGGACGGGGATCAGCCCCAGCATTTT. Protein product: CSVLDGDQPQHF.

At least ten counts were recorded for this clonotype. The chain links TRBV19 to TRBJ2-2, with a possible D match to TRBD1 (5 bases). Trimming took off 7 bases at V and 4 bases at J, with 16 bases between the two ends. Germline CDR1 LNHDA, CDR2 SQIVND (reference sequence). The CDR3 loop spans 15 amino acids. DNA for the CDR3: TGTGCCAGTACCCCTGGGGCAGGATTCACCGGGGAGCTGTTTTTT. This gives the protein CASTPGAGFTGELFF.

This chain joins TRBV7-6 and TRBJ2-7, with 9 bases matching TRBD1. The J segment lost 2 bases and the V segment lost 1 base, leaving 9 bases of the junction unmatched. Germline CDR1 is SGHVS and CDR2 is FNYEAQ. The CDR3 totals 17 residues. The CDR3 loop is CASSLGVGQGSTYEQYF. The CDR3 region has the DNA TGTGCCAGCAGCTTAGGTGTAGGACAGGGGAGCACCTACGAGCAGTACTTC. Drawing the rest from reference TRBV7-6 and TRBJ2-7, the complete variable domain is GAGVSQSPRYKVTKRGQDVALRCDPISGHVSLYWYRQALGQGPEFLTYFNYEAQQDKSGLPNDRFSAERPEGSISTLTIQRTEQRDSAMYRCASSLGVGQGSTYEQYFGPGTRLTVT.

This clonotype was counted only a few times. The V call is TRBV5-1, the J call TRBJ2-1; D unclear. V gave up 4 bases and J gave up 7 bases, with 18 bases separating them. This CDR3 region has 15 residues. From germline, CDR1 is SGHRS and CDR2 YFSETQ. In DNA form, the CDR3 reads TGCGCCAGCAGCCCCCAAGCTGGGTTGGTGAATGAGCAGTTCTTC. This sequence encodes CASSPQAGLVNEQFF.

This clonotype occurred many times. The chain joins TRBV5-6 to TRBJ2-7; D gene uncertain. CDR1 SGHDT and CDR2 YYEEEE come from the germline V gene. The CDR3 length is 17 residues. Trimming stripped 0 bases from V and 0 bases from J, with 16 bases between. The CDR3 loop is CASSLATATLSSYEQYF. The CDR3 coding sequence is TGTGCCAGCAGCTTGGCCACGGCGACTTTGAGCTCCTACGAGCAGTACTTC.

This clonotype is judged medium-sized (0.01 to 0.1%). The chain has TRBV7-6 and TRBJ1-1; no firm D call. From germline, CDR1 is SGHVS and CDR2 FNYEAQ. This CDR3 spans 13 amino acids. V was shortened by 1 base and J by 5 bases, with 8 bases between the two germline ends. CDR3 DNA: TGTGCCAGCAGCTTAGTGGCTGGAACTGAAGCTTTCTTT. It is translated as CASSLVAGTEAFF.